The present T cell receptor (beta chain) was sequenced within a study of cytomegalovirus exposure and HLA in healthy donors. As for the study in general: Roughly four fifths of more than 300 genotyped donors fell in the Caucasian-associated ancestry cluster. Study-level results: In an earlier analysis, about 87% or about 30%: the productive usage of most TCR beta V segments.

It was with 60 Vbeta and 13 Jbeta primers that the PCR ran. Original processing notes: Around 9.9 million shared chains were among the roughly 80 million unique TCR beta chains that a later analysis counted. Clones were sequenced by immunoSEQ multiplex PCR, and TCRdb holds only the in-frame ones, with some missing. Clone size and V and J calls were adopted from that table, with D and trimming inferred from the DNA. Found here are a few hundred thousand clones, nearly 95% of them singletons; the top ten hold 1.7%. This clone came up once. Its antigen is still unknown. Germline CDR1 reads SGHAT; CDR2 reads FQNNGV. V was clipped by 3 bases and J by 3 bases, with 12 bases between them. The CDR3 has 14 residues.

This chain uses TRBV11-2 with TRBJ2-7; D not certain. The sequenced sample was PBMCs. The origin of this receptor is a girl aged 2 to 9 in good health and CMV-seronegative. The chain's CDR3 is CASSFSEAFYEQYF. DNA of the CDR3: TGTGCCAGCAGCTTCTCCGAGGCCTTCTACGAGCAGTACTTC.